The 30 T cell receptor beta chains listed next were all sequenced from one sample in a study of vaccination and CD4 T cells after COVID-19 (dated by TCRdb to 2021 to 2024). Antigen specificity for these receptors is unknown. The intended sense of this specimen's treatment or condition label: approximately 9-day PBMC culture with coronavirus spike peptide pools or control peptides (ViraFEST assay). The library was made by PCR. The sequencer listed for this sample is Illumina iSeq 100. DNA from cultured CD4+ T cells was subjected to TCR sequencing with the Oncomine TCR Beta short-read assay at the Johns Hopkins FTIC core. Using fastp at Q25 and MiXCR, TCRdb reprocessed the public reads and kept productive beta chains. Entries that share a CDR3 protein sequence are merged under the most common genes and DNA. This sample comprises 4,000 to 5,000 distinct CDR3 sequences, roughly two thirds of them detected only once. Around 26% of the sample is held by the ten biggest clonotypes.

The sequencing sample was made of CD4+ T cells from blood, cultured in vitro. All receptors derive from a human donor who had recovered from COVID-19.

This rearrangement joins TRBV7-9 to TRBJ1-1, with D possibly TRBD1 on 5 matching bases. Trimming stripped 5 bases from V and 3 bases from J, with 10 bases between. The germline V gene has CDR1 SEHNR and CDR2 FQNEAQ (reference sequence). CDR3 length: 13 amino acids. The CDR3 protein is CASSVDTYTEAFF. For the CDR3, the DNA is TGTGCCAGCAGCGTGGACACGTACACTGAAGCTTTCTTT. Using reference TRBV7-9 and TRBJ1-1 for the parts outside the CDR3, the full variable domain is DTGVSQNPRHKITKRGQNVTFRCDPISEHNRLYWYRQTLGQGPEFLTYFQNEAQLEKSRLLSDRFSAERPKGSFSTLEIQRTEQGDSAMYLCASSVDTYTEAFFGQGTRLTVV.

This clonotype was seen more than once but under ten times. This chain joins TRBV6-1 and TRBJ1-6; the D is unclear. CDR1 MNHNS and CDR2 SASEGT come from the germline V gene. CDR3 length: 12 amino acids. V lost 8 bases and J 7 bases, leaving 9 bases between the germline ends. In DNA, the CDR3 is TGTGCCAGCCAAGGTGGGAATTCACCCCTCCACTTT. Residues: CASQGGNSPLHF.

This chain joins TRBV20-1 and TRBJ2-5, with 11 bases lining up with TRBD1. The CDR3 is made up of 12 amino acids. Germline V gives CDR1 DFQATT, CDR2 SNEGSKA (reference sequence). Losses at the gene ends were 8 bases for V and 4 bases for J; bases not matched to a gene: 3. The CDR3 DNA reads as TGCAGTTGGACAGGGGGCGGAGAGACCCAGTACTTC. Translated, it gives CSWTGGGETQYF.

The V call is TRBV7-9, the J call TRBJ1-1; D is unresolved. With 1 base removed from V and 4 bases from J, the gap between germline ends came to 13 bases. Germline V lookup: CDR1 SEHNR, CDR2 FQNEAQ (reference sequence). The CDR3 contains 15 residues. This chain's CDR3 is CASSLGRPEGTEAFF. Here the CDR3 DNA reads TGTGCCAGCAGCTTAGGTCGGCCGGAGGGCACTGAAGCTTTCTTT.

V and J are TRBV6-1 and TRBJ2-3, with D possibly TRBD1 on 5 matching bases. Germline CDR1 is MNHNS and CDR2 is SASEGT. The ends were cut back, 6 bases at V and 1 base at J, with 11 bases in the middle. The CDR3 runs 14 residues. The CDR3 sequence is CASSKSRGTDTQYF. The CDR3 DNA sequence: TGTGCCAGCAGCAAAAGCAGGGGCACAGATACGCAGTATTTT.

This clonotype was observed a few times. This rearrangement joins TRBV7-2 to TRBJ2-5; TRBD2 agrees at 8 bases. V shed 0 bases and J 5 bases; nucleotides not matched to a gene: 8. The CDR3 sequence is 16 residues long. Germline values: CDR1 SGHTA, CDR2 FQGNSA. CDR3 residues: CASSLAGRGGLETQYF. Here the CDR3 DNA reads TGTGCCAGCAGCTTAGCGGGACGGGGGGGTTTGGAGACCCAGTACTTC.

The gene calls are TRBV6-5 and TRBJ2-1; 9 bases match TRBD1. With V trimmed by 4 bases and J by 6 bases, 4 bases remained unmatched. The germline gives CDR1 MNHEY, CDR2 SVGAGI. This CDR3 has 14 residues. The DNA of the CDR3 is TGTGCCAGCAGTTTAGGACAGGGGTCCAATGAGCAGTTCTTC. Amino acid sequence: CASSLGQGSNEQFF.

The CDR3 protein is CASRETLPGELFF. CDR3 sequence (DNA): TGCGCCAGCAGAGAGACGCTGCCCGGGGAGCTGTTTTTT. The V and J genes are TRBV4-3 and TRBJ2-2; D unresolved. This CDR3 region has 13 residues. CDR1 is LGHNA, CDR2 YSLEER, per germline. Trimming shortened V by 6 bases and J by 6 bases, and 11 bases separated the two germline ends.

J is TRBJ1-1 and V is TRBV2; 9 bases are shared with TRBD1. The CDR3 extends over 15 amino acids. Trimming cost V 3 bases and J 0 bases; bases outside gene matches: 2. The germline CDR1 and CDR2 sequences are SNHLY and FYNNEI. CDR3 bases: TGTGCCAGCAGTGACGACAGGGGGGTGAACACTGAAGCTTTCTTT. The encoded protein is CASSDDRGVNTEAFF. The variable domain in full, completed from reference TRBV2 and TRBJ1-1, reads EPEVTQTPSHQVTQMGQEVILRCVPISNHLYFYWYRQILGQKVEFLVSFYNNEISEKSEIFDDQFSVERPDGSNFTLKIRSTKLEDSAMYFCASSDDRGVNTEAFFGQGTRLTVV.

This rearrangement joins TRBV20-1 to TRBJ2-3; 10 bases agree with TRBD2. V shed 4 bases, J shed 6 bases, and the junction held 10 bases outside the gene matches. Germline loops: CDR1 DFQATT, CDR2 SNEGSKA (reference sequence). The CDR3 has 15 residues. Here the CDR3 reads CSATKASGGADTQYF. The CDR3 bases are TGCAGTGCTACCAAAGCCAGCGGGGGGGCTGATACGCAGTATTTT.

This clonotype was found a few times. The CDR3 sequence: CASRGGATYEQYF. Here the CDR3 DNA reads TGTGCCAGCCGAGGAGGGGCAACCTACGAGCAGTACTTC. The V call is TRBV7-9, the J call TRBJ2-7, with D perhaps matching TRBD2 (6 bases). The germline gives CDR1 SEHNR, CDR2 FQNEAQ (reference sequence). The CDR3 sequence is 13 residues long. Trimming shortened V by 8 bases and J by 2 bases, and 13 bases separated the two germline ends.

This chain connects TRBV27 to TRBJ2-5; 8 nucleotides line up with TRBD2. In germline, CDR1 is MNHEY, CDR2 SMNVEV (reference sequence). V lost 8 bases and J lost 3; bases outside the gene matches: 5. This CDR3 has 13 amino acids. The CDR3 coding sequence is TGTGCCAGCGCCTTAGCGGGAAAAGAGACCCAGTACTTC. It yields the protein CASALAGKETQYF.

The rearrangement links TRBV9 to TRBJ1-6, with D perhaps TRBD1 (6 bases). Per germline, CDR1 SGDLS and CDR2 YYNGEE. The CDR3 contains 15 residues. V lost 4 bases to trimming and J lost 7 bases, with 15 bases between them. The CDR3 nucleotides are TGTGCCAGCAGCCCACAGGACAGTTCGAATTCACCCCTCCACTTT. Its translation: CASSPQDSSNSPLHF.

The V gene is TRBV20-1, the J gene TRBJ1-2, with D possibly TRBD1 on 5 matching bases. The V and J ends lost 6 bases and 1 base respectively, with 9 bases between them. CDR1 and CDR2 from the germline V gene are DFQATT and SNEGSKA (reference sequence). The CDR3 has 12 amino acids. CDR3 bases: TGCAGTGCGAAGACAGTTAACTATGGCTACACCTTC. Translation gives CSAKTVNYGYTF.

The CDR3 region has the DNA TGCAGTGCTAGAGACGCCCGGGGGGCACTTGTAGCTTTCTTT. It encodes CSARDARGALVAFF. This chain uses TRBV20-1 with TRBJ1-1; possible D gene TRBD1, 6 bases. CDR3 length: 14 residues. Trimming cost V 0 bases and J 10 bases, with 18 bases left between them. Germline V gene lookup returns CDR1 DFQATT and CDR2 SNEGSKA (reference sequence).

The CDR3, as DNA: TGTGCCAGCTCCACGGCCGGGGGTGAGACCCAGTACTTC. Translating it yields CASSTAGGETQYF. This rearrangement joins TRBV7-2 to TRBJ2-5; TRBD2 might be the D (6 bases). The CDR3 totals 13 residues. Trimming stripped 8 bases from V and 5 bases from J, with 15 bases between. Germline loops: CDR1 SGHTA, CDR2 FQGNSA.

This clonotype was seen once. A much larger clone is a single base away; this may be a read error. The chain recombines TRBV7-2 with TRBJ2-3, with a possible D match to TRBD1 (6 bases). The V gene lost 4 bases and the J gene lost 2 bases, with 13 bases spanning the gap. CDR1 and CDR2 (germline): SGHTA, FQGNSA. CDR3 length: 15 amino acids. CDR3 nucleotide sequence: TGTGCCAGCAGCTCAGGGGTTCTTAACACAGATACGCAGTATTTT. This translates into CASSSGVLNTDTQYF. Full variable domain (remainder filled in from reference TRBV7-2 and TRBJ2-3): GAGVSQSPSNKVTEKGKDVELRCDPISGHTALYWYRQSLGQGLEFLIYFQGNSAPDKSGLPSDRFSAERTGGSVSTLTIQRTQQEDSAVYLCASSSGVLNTDTQYFGPGTRLTVL.

This rearrangement joins TRBV6-5 to TRBJ2-5, with 8 bases identical to TRBD1. V was clipped by 3 bases and J by 2 bases; unmatched bases: 5. The germline CDR1 and CDR2 sequences are MNHEY and SVGAGI. This CDR3 has 15 amino acids. The CDR3, as DNA: TGTGCCAGCAGTTATTCCGGACAGGGACAAGAGACCCAGTACTTC. Its translation is CASSYSGQGQETQYF.

This chain links TRBV20-1 with TRBJ1-5; the match to TRBD1 covers 9 bases. Germline-derived CDR1 and CDR2 are DFQATT and SNEGSKA (reference sequence). Trimming took 4 bases from V and 2 from J; bases not matched to a gene: 3. This CDR3 region has 14 residues. CDR3 DNA sequence: TGCAGTGCTAACAGGGGGCATGGCAATCAGCCCCAGCATTTT. This encodes CSANRGHGNQPQHF.

This rearrangement joins TRBV5-4 to TRBJ2-5; 10 bases agree with TRBD2. The CDR3 length is 13 residues. V shed 6 bases, J shed 5 bases, and the junction held 4 bases outside the gene matches. CDR1 and CDR2 from the germline V gene are SGHNT and YYREEE (reference sequence). In DNA form, the CDR3 reads TGTGCCAGCACCTCGGGACTAGCGGAGACCCAGTACTTC. This translates into CASTSGLAETQYF. Together with reference TRBV5-4 and TRBJ2-5, the CDR3 gives the full variable domain: ETGVTQSPTHLIKTRGQQVTLRCSSQSGHNTVSWYQQALGQGPQFIFQYYREEENGRGNFPPRFSGLQFPNYSSELNVNALELDDSALYLCASTSGLAETQYFGPGTRLLVL.

This chain uses TRBV10-3 with TRBJ2-5, with D perhaps TRBD1 or TRBD2 (5 bases each). The V gene lost 7 bases and the J gene lost 5 bases, with 14 bases spanning the gap. This CDR3 is 13 amino acids long. Germline values: CDR1 ENHRY, CDR2 SYGVKD. The CDR3 spells CAIKNGGSETQYF. Written as DNA, the CDR3 is TGTGCCATCAAGAATGGGGGATCGGAGACCCAGTACTTC.

Details on this clonotype: It is unclear where the CDR3 begins or ends on the DNA, so no DNA is shown, and the CDR3 is as TCRdb lists it. This CDR3 is CASSFGPGSYDNYGYTF. This chain links TRBV7-2 with TRBJ1-2; TRBD1 is taken as the D call from the table, unchecked against the DNA. From germline, CDR1 is SGHTA and CDR2 FQGNSA. The CDR3 length is 17 residues, termini included.

The V gene is TRBV6-1, the J gene TRBJ1-2, with D possibly being TRBD1 (6 bases). With 7 bases removed from V and 8 bases from J, the gap between germline ends came to 23 bases. The CDR3 contains 15 residues. The V gene's germline CDR1 is MNHNS and CDR2 SASEGT. The CDR3 DNA follows: TGTGCCAGCAAAGTCCTCGGTGGGGGGCAAATAGGCTACACCTTC. This encodes CASKVLGGGQIGYTF.

The chain joins TRBV20-1 to TRBJ1-2, with TRBD1 identical over 8 bases. The CDR3 runs 14 residues. Germline V gene sequence: CDR1 DFQATT, CDR2 SNEGSKA (reference sequence). Trimming at V came to 5 bases and at J to 0 bases, leaving 5 bases not matched to a gene. The CDR3 bases are TGCAGTGCTGGAAACAGGGGGACTAACTATGGCTACACCTTC. Residues: CSAGNRGTNYGYTF.

The chain links TRBV20-1 to TRBJ1-1; D gene ambiguous. V was cut by 5 bases and J by 1 base, with 14 bases left in between. The CDR3 extends over 14 amino acids. Germline CDR1 and CDR2: DFQATT and SNEGSKA (reference sequence). The CDR3 coding sequence is TGCAGTGCTCCACCATTGCTCGGGAACACTGAAGCTTTCTTT. Translated, it gives CSAPPLLGNTEAFF.

The chain combines TRBV15 with TRBJ2-5; D may be TRBD1 (6 bases). Germline-derived CDR1 and CDR2 are LNHNV and YYDKDF (reference sequence). Between the trimmed V and J ends, which lost 0 bases and 4 bases, there was a span of 18 bases. CDR3 length: 17 residues. CDR3 sequence: CATSRDLLPGDSETQYF. The CDR3 DNA sequence: TGTGCCACCAGCAGAGACCTCCTTCCAGGGGATTCAGAGACCCAGTACTTC.

The V call is TRBV20-1, the J call TRBJ1-1, with D hard to call. Looked up from germline, CDR1 is DFQATT and CDR2 is SNEGSKA (reference sequence). The V gene lost 4 bases and the J gene lost 0 bases, with 12 bases spanning the gap. The CDR3 totals 14 residues. CDR3 sequence (DNA): TGCAGTGCTACCATCGACTCCATGAACACTGAAGCTTTCTTT. It specifies CSATIDSMNTEAFF.

The chain carries TRBV12-3 or TRBV12-4 and TRBJ1-2; 8 bases fit TRBD1. This CDR3 has 12 residues. The trim removed 5 bases at V and 8 bases at J, leaving 4 bases unmatched. This CDR3 reads CASSPSGGGYTF. CDR3 DNA: TGTGCCAGCAGTCCATCAGGGGGCGGCTACACCTTC.

This chain uses TRBV5-1 with TRBJ1-1, with TRBD1 matching 8 bases. Germline trimming cut 0 bases from V and 1 base from J; bases unmatched to any gene: 5. There are 16 residues in the CDR3. Germline V gene sequence: CDR1 SGHRS, CDR2 YFSETQ. CDR3 coding DNA: TGCGCCAGCAGCTTGGCCCAGGGGGCAGGGAACACTGAAGCTTTCTTT. This sequence encodes CASSLAQGAGNTEAFF.

This clonotype was recorded a few times. This chain connects TRBV7-6 to TRBJ1-2; a possible D gene is TRBD1 (6 bases). Germline V lookup: CDR1 SGHVS, CDR2 FNYEAQ. The CDR3 contains 14 residues. The V and J ends lost 2 bases and 4 bases respectively, with 11 bases between them. This chain's CDR3 is CASSLSTGSYGYTF. In DNA form, the CDR3 reads TGTGCCAGCAGCTTATCAACAGGGAGCTATGGCTACACCTTC.